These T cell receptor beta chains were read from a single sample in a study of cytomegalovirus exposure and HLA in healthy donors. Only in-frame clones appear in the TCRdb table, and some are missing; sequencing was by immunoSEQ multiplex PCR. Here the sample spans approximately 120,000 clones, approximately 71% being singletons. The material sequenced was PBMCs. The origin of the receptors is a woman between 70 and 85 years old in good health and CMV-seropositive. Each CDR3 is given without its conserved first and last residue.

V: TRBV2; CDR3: ASSYSYGYT
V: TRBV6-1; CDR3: ASTWGQGGSPLH
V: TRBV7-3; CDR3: ASSPGLADYNEQF
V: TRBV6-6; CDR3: ASSPRGGGNLYEQY
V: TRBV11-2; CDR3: ASSSGIRENTEAF
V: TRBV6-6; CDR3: ASTGQGPRLGYT
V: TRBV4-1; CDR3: ASSQGQAGGAKRPEQF
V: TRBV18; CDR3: ASSPSQDPNTEAF
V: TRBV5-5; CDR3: ASSLGATQETQY
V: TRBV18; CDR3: ASSPEQSNTEAF
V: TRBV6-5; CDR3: ASKQGGATGELF
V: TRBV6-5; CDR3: ASSFAGLNTEAF
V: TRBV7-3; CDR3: ASSPKIGGAADTQY
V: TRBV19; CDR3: ASSMQGGYNSPLH
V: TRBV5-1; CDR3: ASSGGSYSYEQY
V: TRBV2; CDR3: ASSATATNEKLF
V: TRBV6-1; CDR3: ASSTGGWQPQH
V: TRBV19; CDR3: ASSQGATGNTIY
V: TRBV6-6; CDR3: ASSYSTGGSAEQY
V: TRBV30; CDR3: AWSRGPHEQF
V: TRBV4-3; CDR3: ASSQVGGLALETQY
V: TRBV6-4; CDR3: ASSEWTGVNSPLH
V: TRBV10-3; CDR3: ATGQATDQPQH
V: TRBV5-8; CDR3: ASSPSGTGNSYEQY
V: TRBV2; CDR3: ASSEIRQDRYGYT
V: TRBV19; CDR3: ASSLGRGGEAF
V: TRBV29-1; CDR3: SVAWAGGYNEQF
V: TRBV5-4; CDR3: ASSLRQDNSPLH
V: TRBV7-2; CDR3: ASSIQRFTDTQY
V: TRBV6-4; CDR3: ASREKQGKAF
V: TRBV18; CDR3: ASSPPGTLSGNTIY
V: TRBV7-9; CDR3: ASSPLTQGLYGYT
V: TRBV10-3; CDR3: AISGTGGDVGELF
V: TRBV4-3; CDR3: ASSRDRSRLTSTDTQY
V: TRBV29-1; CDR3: SVAGKGDYGYT
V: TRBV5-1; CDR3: ASSLGASAYEQY
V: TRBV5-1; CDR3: ASSWTVFSNTEAF
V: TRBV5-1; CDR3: ASSLWGQGAYTDTQY
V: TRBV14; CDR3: ASRGTGANSPLH
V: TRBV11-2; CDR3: ASSPESSYEQY
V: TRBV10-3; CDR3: AISESTGNQPQH